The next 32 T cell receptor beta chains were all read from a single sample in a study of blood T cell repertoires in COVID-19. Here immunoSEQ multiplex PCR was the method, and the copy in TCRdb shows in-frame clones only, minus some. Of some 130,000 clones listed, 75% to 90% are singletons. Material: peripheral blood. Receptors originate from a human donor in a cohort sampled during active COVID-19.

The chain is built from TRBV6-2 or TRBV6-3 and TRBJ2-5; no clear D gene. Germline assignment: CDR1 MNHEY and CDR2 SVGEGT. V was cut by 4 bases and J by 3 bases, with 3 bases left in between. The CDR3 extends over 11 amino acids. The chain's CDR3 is CASSFKETQYF. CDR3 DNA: TGTGCCAGCAGTTTTAAAGAGACCCAGTACTTC.

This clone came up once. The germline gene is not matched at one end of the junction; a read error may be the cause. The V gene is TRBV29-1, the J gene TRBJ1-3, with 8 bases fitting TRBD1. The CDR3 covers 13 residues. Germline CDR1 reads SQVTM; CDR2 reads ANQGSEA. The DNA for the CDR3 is TGCAGCGTGGAAGGACAGGGCCGAAACACCATATATTTT. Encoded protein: CSVEGQGRNTIYF.

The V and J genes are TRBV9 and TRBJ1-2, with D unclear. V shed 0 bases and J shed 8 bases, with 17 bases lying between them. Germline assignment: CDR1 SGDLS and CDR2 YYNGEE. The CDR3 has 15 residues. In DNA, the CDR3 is TGTGCCAGCAGCGTAGCTGGCGGAAAAACGGGGGGCTACACCTTC. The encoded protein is CASSVAGGKTGGYTF.

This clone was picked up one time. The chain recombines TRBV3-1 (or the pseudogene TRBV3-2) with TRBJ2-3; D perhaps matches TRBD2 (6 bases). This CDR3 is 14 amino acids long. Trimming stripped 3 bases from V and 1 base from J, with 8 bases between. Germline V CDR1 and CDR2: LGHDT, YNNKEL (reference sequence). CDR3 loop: CASSHSGGTDTQYF. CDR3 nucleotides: TGTGCCAGCAGCCACTCGGGGGGCACAGATACGCAGTATTTT.

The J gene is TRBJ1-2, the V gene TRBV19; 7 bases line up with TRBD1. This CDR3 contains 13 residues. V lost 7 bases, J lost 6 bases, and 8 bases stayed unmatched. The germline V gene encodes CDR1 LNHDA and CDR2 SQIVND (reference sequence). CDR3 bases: TGTGCCAGTATCAACAGGAGGGGGCATGGCTACACCTTC. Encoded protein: CASINRRGHGYTF. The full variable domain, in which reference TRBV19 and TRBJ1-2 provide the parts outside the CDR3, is DGGITQSPKYLFRKEGQNVTLSCEQNLNHDAMYWYRQDPGQGLRLIYYSQIVNDFQKGDIAEGYSVSREKKESFPLTVTSAQKNPTAFYLCASINRRGHGYTFGSGTRLTVV.

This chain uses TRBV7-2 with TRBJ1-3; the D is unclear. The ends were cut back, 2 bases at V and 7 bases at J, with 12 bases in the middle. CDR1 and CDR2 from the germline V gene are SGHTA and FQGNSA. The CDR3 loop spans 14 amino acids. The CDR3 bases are TGTGCCAGCAGCTTACATCGGTCCGGGAACACCATATATTTT. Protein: CASSLHRSGNTIYF.

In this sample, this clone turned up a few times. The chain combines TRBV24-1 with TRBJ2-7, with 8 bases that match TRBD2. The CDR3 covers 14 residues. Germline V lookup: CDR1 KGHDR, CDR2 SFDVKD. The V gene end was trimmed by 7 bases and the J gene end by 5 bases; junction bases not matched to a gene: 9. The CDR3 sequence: CATSPGRREDEQYV. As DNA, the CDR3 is TGTGCCACCAGCCCAGGACGGCGGGAGGACGAGCAGTACGTC.

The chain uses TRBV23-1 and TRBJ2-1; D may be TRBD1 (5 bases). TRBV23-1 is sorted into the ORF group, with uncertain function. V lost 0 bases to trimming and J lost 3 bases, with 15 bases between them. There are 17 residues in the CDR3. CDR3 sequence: CASSQSTGRANYNEQFF. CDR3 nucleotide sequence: TGCGCCAGCAGTCAATCGACTGGCAGGGCGAACTACAATGAGCAGTTCTTC.

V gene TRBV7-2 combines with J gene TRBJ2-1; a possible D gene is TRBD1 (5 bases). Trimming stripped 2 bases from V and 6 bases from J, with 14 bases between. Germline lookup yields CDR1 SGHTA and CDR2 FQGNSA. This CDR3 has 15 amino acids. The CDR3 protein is CASSLSQGGSNEQFF. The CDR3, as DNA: TGTGCCAGCAGCTTAAGCCAGGGCGGTAGCAATGAGCAGTTCTTC.

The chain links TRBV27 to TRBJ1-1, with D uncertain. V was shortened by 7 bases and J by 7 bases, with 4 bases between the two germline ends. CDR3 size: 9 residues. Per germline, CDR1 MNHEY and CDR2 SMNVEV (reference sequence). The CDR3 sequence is CASIGEAFF. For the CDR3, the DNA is TGTGCCAGCATCGGTGAAGCTTTCTTT.

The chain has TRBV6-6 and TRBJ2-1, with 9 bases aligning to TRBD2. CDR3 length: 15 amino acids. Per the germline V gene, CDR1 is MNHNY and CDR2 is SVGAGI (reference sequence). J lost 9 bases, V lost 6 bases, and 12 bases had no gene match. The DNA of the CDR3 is TGTGCCAGCAGGAACCTGGGACTAGCTCCTGGTGAGCAGTTCTTC. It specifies CASRNLGLAPGEQFF.

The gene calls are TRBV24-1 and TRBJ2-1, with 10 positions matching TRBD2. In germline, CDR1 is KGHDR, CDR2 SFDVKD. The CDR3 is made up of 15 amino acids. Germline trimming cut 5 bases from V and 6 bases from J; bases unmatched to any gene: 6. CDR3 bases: TGTGCCACCAGTGTTCAGCGGGGGGGACGCAATGAGCAGTTCTTC. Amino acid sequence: CATSVQRGGRNEQFF.

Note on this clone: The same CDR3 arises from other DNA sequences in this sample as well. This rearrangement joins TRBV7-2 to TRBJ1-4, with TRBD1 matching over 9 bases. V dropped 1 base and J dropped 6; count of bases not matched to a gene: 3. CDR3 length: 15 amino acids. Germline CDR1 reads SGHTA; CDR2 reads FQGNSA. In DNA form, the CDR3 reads TGTGCCAGCAGCTTAGACAGGGGGCGAGATGAAAAACTGTTTTTT. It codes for CASSLDRGRDEKLFF.

The CDR3 sequence: CASSDTPGNQPQHF. CDR3 nucleotide sequence: TGTGCCAGCAGTGACACCCCAGGCAATCAGCCCCAGCATTTT. The chain is built from TRBV2 and TRBJ1-5; D is uncertain. CDR1 SNHLY and CDR2 FYNNEI come from the germline V gene. Trimming pared 3 bases from V and 2 bases from J, leaving 8 bases between. The CDR3 runs to 14 residues.

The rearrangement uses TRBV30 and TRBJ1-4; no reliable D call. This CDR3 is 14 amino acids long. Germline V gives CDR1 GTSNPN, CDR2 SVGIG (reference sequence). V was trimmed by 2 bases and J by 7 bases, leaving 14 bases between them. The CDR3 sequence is CAWSRAGMSEKLFF. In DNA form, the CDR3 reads TGTGCCTGGAGTAGAGCGGGAATGAGTGAAAAACTGTTTTTT.

CDR3 bases: TGTGCCAGCAGGGGGGGAGCTGGGCGGAATCAGCCCCAGCATTTT. Protein sequence: CASRGGAGRNQPQHF. The rearrangement uses TRBV2 and TRBJ1-5, with D possibly being TRBD1 (5 bases). Trimming stripped 6 bases from V and 4 bases from J, with 16 bases between. This CDR3 spans 15 amino acids. The germline CDR1 and CDR2 sequences are SNHLY and FYNNEI.

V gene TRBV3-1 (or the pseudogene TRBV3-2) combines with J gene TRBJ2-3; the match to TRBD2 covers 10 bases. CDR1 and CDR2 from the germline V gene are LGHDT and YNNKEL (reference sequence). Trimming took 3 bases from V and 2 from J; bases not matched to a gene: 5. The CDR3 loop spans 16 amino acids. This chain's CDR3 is CASSHGTSDFTDTQYF. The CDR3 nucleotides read TGTGCCAGCAGCCACGGGACTAGCGATTTCACAGATACGCAGTATTTT.

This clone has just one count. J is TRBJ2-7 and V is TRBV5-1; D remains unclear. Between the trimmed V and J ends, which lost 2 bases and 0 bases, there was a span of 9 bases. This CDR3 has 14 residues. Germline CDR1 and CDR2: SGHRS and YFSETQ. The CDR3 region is CASSLFALSYEQYF. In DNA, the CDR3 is TGCGCCAGCAGCTTATTTGCACTCTCCTACGAGCAGTACTTC.

The CDR3 bases are TGCGCCAGCAGCTTGGGTTGGGGATCCGGTGGTCGGGAGTTCAATGAGCAGTTCTTC. As protein: CASSLGWGSGGREFNEQFF. This chain links TRBV5-1 with TRBJ2-1; weak D call: TRBD2 (6 bases). This CDR3 contains 19 residues. The V gene's germline CDR1 is SGHRS and CDR2 YFSETQ. V was pared by 0 bases and J by 6 bases, with 25 bases between. Full variable domain (remainder filled in from reference TRBV5-1 and TRBJ2-1): KAGVTQTPRYLIKTRGQQVTLSCSPISGHRSVSWYQQTPGQGLQFLFEYFSETQRNKGNFPGRFSGRQFSNSRSEMNVSTLELGDSALYLCASSLGWGSGGREFNEQFFGPGTRLTVL.

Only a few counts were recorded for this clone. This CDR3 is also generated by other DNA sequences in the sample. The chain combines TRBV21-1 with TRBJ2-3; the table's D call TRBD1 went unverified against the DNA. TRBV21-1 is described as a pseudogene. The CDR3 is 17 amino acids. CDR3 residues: CASSNEGAGGNTDTQYF. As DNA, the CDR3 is TGTGCCAGCAGCAACGAGGGGGCGGGCGGAAACACAGATACGCAGTATTTT.

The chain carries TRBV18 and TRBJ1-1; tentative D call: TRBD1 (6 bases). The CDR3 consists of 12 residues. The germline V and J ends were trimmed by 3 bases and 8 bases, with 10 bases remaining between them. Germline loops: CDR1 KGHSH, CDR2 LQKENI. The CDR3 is CASSPYTGEAFF. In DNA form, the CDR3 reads TGTGCCAGCTCACCTTATACAGGGGAAGCTTTCTTT. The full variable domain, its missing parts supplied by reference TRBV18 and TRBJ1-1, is NAGVMQNPRHLVRRRGQEARLRCSPMKGHSHVYWYRQLPEEGLKFMVYLQKENIIDESGMPKERFSAEFPKEGPSILRIQQVVRGDSAAYFCASSPYTGEAFFGQGTRLTVV.

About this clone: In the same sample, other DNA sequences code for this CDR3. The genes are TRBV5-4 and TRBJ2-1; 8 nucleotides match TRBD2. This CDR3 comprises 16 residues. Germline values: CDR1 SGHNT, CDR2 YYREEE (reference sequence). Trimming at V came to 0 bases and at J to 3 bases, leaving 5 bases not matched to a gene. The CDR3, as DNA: TGTGCCAGCAGCTTGGGTGGTCTAGCGGGCTACAATGAGCAGTTCTTC. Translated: CASSLGGLAGYNEQFF.

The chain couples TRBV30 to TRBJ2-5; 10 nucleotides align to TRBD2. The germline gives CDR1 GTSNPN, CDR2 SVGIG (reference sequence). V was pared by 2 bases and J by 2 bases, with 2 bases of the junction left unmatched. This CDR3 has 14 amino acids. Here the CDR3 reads CAWSPLAGQETQYF. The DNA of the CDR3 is TGTGCCTGGAGTCCACTAGCGGGACAAGAGACCCAGTACTTC.

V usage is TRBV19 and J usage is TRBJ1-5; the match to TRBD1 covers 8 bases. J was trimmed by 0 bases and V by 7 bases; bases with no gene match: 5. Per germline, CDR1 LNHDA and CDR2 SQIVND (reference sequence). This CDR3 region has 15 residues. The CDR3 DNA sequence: TGTGCCAGTACGAAGACAGGGGCTAGCAATCAGCCCCAGCATTTT. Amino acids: CASTKTGASNQPQHF.

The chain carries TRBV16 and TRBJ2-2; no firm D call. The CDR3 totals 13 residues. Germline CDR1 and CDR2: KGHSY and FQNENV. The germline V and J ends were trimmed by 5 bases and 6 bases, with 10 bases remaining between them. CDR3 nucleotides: TGTGCCAGCAGCTCAGGTGTGGCCGGGGAGCTGTTTTTT. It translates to CASSSGVAGELFF.

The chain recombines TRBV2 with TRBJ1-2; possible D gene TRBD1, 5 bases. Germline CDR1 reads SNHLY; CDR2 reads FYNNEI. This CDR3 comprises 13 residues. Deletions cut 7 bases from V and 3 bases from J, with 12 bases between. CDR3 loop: CASMRGMDYGYTF. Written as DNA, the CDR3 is TGTGCCAGCATGCGGGGGATGGACTATGGCTACACCTTC.

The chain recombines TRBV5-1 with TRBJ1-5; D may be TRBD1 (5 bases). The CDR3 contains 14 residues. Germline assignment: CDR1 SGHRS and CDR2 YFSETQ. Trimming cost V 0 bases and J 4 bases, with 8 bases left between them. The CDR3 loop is CASSLAGNNQPQHF. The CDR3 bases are TGCGCCAGCAGCTTGGCAGGGAATAATCAGCCCCAGCATTTT.

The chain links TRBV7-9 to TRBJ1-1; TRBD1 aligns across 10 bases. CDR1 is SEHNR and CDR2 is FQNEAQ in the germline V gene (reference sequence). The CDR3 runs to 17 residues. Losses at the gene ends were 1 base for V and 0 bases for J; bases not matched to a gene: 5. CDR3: CASSLGDRGYMNTEAFF. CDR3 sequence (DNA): TGTGCCAGCAGCTTAGGGGACAGGGGATACATGAACACTGAAGCTTTCTTT.

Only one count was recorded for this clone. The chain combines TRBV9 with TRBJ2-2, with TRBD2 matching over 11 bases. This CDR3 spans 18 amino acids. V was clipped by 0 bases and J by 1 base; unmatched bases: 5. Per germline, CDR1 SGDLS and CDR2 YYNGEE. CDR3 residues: CASSVGLAGGKNTGELFF. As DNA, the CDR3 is TGTGCCAGCAGCGTAGGGCTAGCGGGGGGAAAGAACACCGGGGAGCTGTTTTTT.

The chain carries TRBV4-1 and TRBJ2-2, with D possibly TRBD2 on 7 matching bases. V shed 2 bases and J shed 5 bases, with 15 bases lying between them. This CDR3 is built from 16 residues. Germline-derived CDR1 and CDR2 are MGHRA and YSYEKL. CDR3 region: CASSQRGGVRTGELFF. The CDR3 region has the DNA TGCGCCAGCAGCCAAAGAGGGGGGGTGCGAACCGGGGAGCTGTTTTTT.

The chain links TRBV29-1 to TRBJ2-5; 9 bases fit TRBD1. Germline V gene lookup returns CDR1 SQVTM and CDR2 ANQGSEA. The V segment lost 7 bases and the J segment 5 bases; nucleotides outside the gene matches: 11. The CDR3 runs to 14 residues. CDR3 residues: CSAGYRGLGETQYF. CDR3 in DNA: TGCAGCGCTGGATACAGGGGGCTGGGCGAGACCCAGTACTTC. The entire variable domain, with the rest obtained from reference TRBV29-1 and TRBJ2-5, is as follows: SAVISQKPSRDICQRGTSLTIQCQVDSQVTMMFWYRQQPGQSLTLIATANQGSEATYESGFVIDKFPISRPNLTFSTLTVSNMSPEDSSIYLCSAGYRGLGETQYFGPGTRLLVL.

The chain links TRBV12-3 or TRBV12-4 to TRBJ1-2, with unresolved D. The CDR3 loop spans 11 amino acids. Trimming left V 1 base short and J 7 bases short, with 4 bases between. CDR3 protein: CASSLVRGYTF. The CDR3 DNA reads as TGTGCCAGCAGTTTAGTCCGTGGCTACACCTTC.